This T cell receptor beta chain is drawn from a study of tumor and adjacent non-tumor tissue in lung cancer (dated by TCRdb to the late 2010s). Regarding the study in general: Patients with adenocarcinoma (approximately 12), squamous cell carcinoma (2) and small cell lung cancer (1) were included in the cohort. Among the roughly 15 patients, ages ranged from roughly 30 to 76 years, about 10 were men and 5 were women, and disease was TNM stage I to III. A total of some 130 million productive TCRbeta reads were generated by sequencing, corresponding to an average of about 4.2 million reads per sample. The study compared bulk TCRbeta repertoires between lung tumor tissue and matched distant non-tumor lung tissue from 15 lung cancer patients. For each patient, one tumor sample and one normal lung sample were taken, giving roughly 30 paired specimens that underwent TCRbeta CDR3 sequencing.

Relative to germline, V is 2 bases shorter and J is 2 bases shorter, with 7 bases between their ends. Spanning cysteine to phenylalanine, the CDR3 consists of 14 amino acids. Kept here is only the CDR3 DNA, which spans 42 bases and is read in frame from base 1. Per the germline V gene, SGHRS is the CDR1 and YFSETQ is the CDR2. Here is what the overall study found, with its caveats: The methods do not name the sequencing platform or mention unique molecular identifiers. In normal lung, the top 100 clones accounted for a significantly larger cumulative share of the repertoire than in tumor tissue. Younger patients had significantly higher TCR diversity, and higher tumor TCR diversity was associated with shorter overall and disease-free survival. Only around 15 patients were included in the cohort, and the need for larger samples and more detailed clinical data was noted by the authors. TCR diversity (inverse Simpson) was significantly higher in tumor than in normal lung tissue (roughly 430 vs 170, P = 0.0075, Mann-Whitney U test). Because peripheral blood was not sequenced, the blood TCRbeta repertoires of the lung cancer patients in the study went unexamined.

Library preparation employed multiplex PCR. Sequencer: Illumina HiSeq 2500. TCRbeta libraries were constructed through three rounds of nested PCR with primers (Table S4) according to protocols modified from ARM-PCR. Before sequencing, PCR products in the 200-500 bp range were cut out of the gel and cleaned up using the QIAquick gel extraction kit. On the study's bioinformatics: Trimmomatic was used to clean the reads, FLASH merged the cleaned reads into complete CDR3 sequences, and MiTCR assigned the sequences to V(D)J germline segments. Clonal diversity was computed as the inverse Simpson's index with VDJtools. In-frame sequences without a premature stop codon were defined as productive reads. Through fastp at Q25 and MiXCR, TCRdb rebuilt clones from the public reads, retaining in-frame beta chains. Rows merge per CDR3 protein into single entries with the most common DNA and genes. The V and J calls here are based on TCRdb, not the publication. The sample includes approximately 120,000 distinct CDR3 sequences, with 50% to 70% observed a single time. About 20% of the sample is taken by the ten largest.

This clonotype turned up a few times. The antigen it recognizes is unknown. Qualities for individual bases were not recorded, and no much larger clone is one base off. RNA was isolated from bulk unsorted tissue, and RNA quality was assessed with a NanoDrop ND-1000 and an Agilent 2100. The normal lung samples consisted of distant non-tumor tissue collected more than 3 cm from the tumor edge. All donors had newly diagnosed lung cancer, had not received prior chemotherapy, and were admitted for thoracic surgery in China between August and November 2014. Patients who had received previous radiotherapy or chemotherapy, or who had another concurrent cancer, were excluded from the study. Pieces of surgical tissue measuring roughly 1-2.3 cm3 were kept in RNAlater solution and stored at -80 degrees C until use.

This clonotype was sampled from a man in his 60s with non-small cell lung cancer. The specimen sequenced was distant non-tumor lung tissue. Recombination connected TRBV5-1 to TRBJ2-2, with the D gene call left open. Read as DNA, the sequence is TGCGCCAGCAGCTTCTACGAAAACACCGGGGAGCTGTTTTTT. Translated, it reads CASSFYENTGELFF.